These 10 T cell receptor beta chains came from one sample sequenced in a study of T cells after posttransplantation cyclophosphamide (dated by TCRdb to the mid-2010s). Libraries were prepared through the immunoSEQ multiplex PCR assay. Imported from immuneACCESS, the table was reduced by TCRdb to in-frame sequences with V and J called. These copies leave out some clones; in studies compared against another copy, an unresolved V gene accounts for under half, and the cause of the remainder is not known. Across this sample, approximately 35,000 clones were tabulated and none appeared just once. The ten largest clones capture more than 4.5% of the sample. Source material: PBMCs. The source is a woman in her thirties in good health and a related stem cell transplant donor.

The chain carries TRBV12-5 and TRBJ1-5, with 8 bases lining up with TRBD1. Germline V CDR1 and CDR2: LGHNT, FRNRAP. This CDR3 is 15 amino acids long. V lost 6 bases to trimming and J lost 2 bases; unmatched junction nucleotides: 6. CDR3 bases: TGTGCTAGTGGCTCCGACAGGGGCGGCAATCAGCCCCAGCATTTT. It is translated as CASGSDRGGNQPQHF.

This clone was seen ten or more times. The chain links TRBV28 to TRBJ1-5; TRBD1 matches at 9 bases. The germline CDR1 and CDR2 sequences are MDHEN and SYDVKM. The CDR3 covers 14 residues. J lost 1 base, V lost 6 bases, and 1 base had no gene match. The CDR3 bases are TGTGCCAGCAGGGGACAGGGAAGCAATCAGCCCCAGCATTTT. It is translated as CASRGQGSNQPQHF.

This clone came up many times. The chain couples TRBV19 to TRBJ2-1, with a possible D match to TRBD1 (6 bases). The V gene lost 6 bases and the J gene lost 2 bases, with 14 bases spanning the gap. Per germline, CDR1 LNHDA and CDR2 SQIVND (reference sequence). This CDR3 is built from 15 residues. Written as DNA, the CDR3 is TGTGCCAGTAGCACCGACAGGTTGACCTACAATGAGCAGTTCTTC. Encoded protein: CASSTDRLTYNEQFF. The entire variable domain, with the rest obtained from reference TRBV19 and TRBJ2-1, is as follows: DGGITQSPKYLFRKEGQNVTLSCEQNLNHDAMYWYRQDPGQGLRLIYYSQIVNDFQKGDIAEGYSVSREKKESFPLTVTSAQKNPTAFYLCASSTDRLTYNEQFFGPGTRLTVL.

This clone occurred many times. The V and J genes are TRBV7-2 and TRBJ1-2, with 7 bases that match TRBD1. This CDR3 spans 13 amino acids. V was pared by 5 bases and J by 2 bases, with 2 bases of the junction left unmatched. Germline CDR1 and CDR2: SGHTA and FQGNSA. The CDR3 DNA follows: TGTGCCAGCAGCGTGGGACAGAACTATGGCTACACCTTC. Its protein is CASSVGQNYGYTF. The whole variable domain, filled in from reference TRBV7-2 and TRBJ1-2, reads GAGVSQSPSNKVTEKGKDVELRCDPISGHTALYWYRQSLGQGLEFLIYFQGNSAPDKSGLPSDRFSAERTGGSVSTLTIQRTQQEDSAVYLCASSVGQNYGYTFGSGTRLTVV.

This clone has ten or more counts. The J gene is TRBJ2-2, the V gene TRBV2, with 10 positions matching TRBD2. Germline V gene sequence: CDR1 SNHLY, CDR2 FYNNEI. The CDR3 contains 18 residues. V lost 1 base to trimming and J lost 4 bases; unmatched junction nucleotides: 9. CDR3 amino acids: CASSEGWQRGGPTGELFF. Here the CDR3 DNA reads TGTGCCAGCAGTGAAGGATGGCAGCGGGGGGGCCCCACCGGGGAGCTGTTTTTT.

This clone was seen many times. The chain recombines TRBV6-6 with TRBJ2-6; D unclear. V was cut by 4 bases and J by 2 bases, with 3 bases left in between. This CDR3 contains 13 residues. Germline CDR1 and CDR2: MNHNY and SVGAGI (reference sequence). CDR3 residues: CASSWPGANVLTF. The CDR3 coding sequence is TGTGCCAGCAGTTGGCCTGGGGCCAACGTCCTGACTTTC.

This clone was seen at least ten times. The rearrangement links TRBV28 to TRBJ1-1; a possible D gene is TRBD1 (5 bases). The CDR3 is 22 residues long. Germline V CDR1 and CDR2: MDHEN, SYDVKM. V was cut by 8 bases and J by 4 bases, with 41 bases left in between. CDR3 nucleotides: TGTGCCAGCCCCGGTAATCCCCTTTCTAAACCGGGGGGGAGAGGAGGAGGCACTGAAGCTTTCTTT. Translated, it gives CASPGNPLSKPGGRGGGTEAFF.

This clone showed up many times. This sequence joins TRBV6-2 or TRBV6-3 and TRBJ1-5; D is unresolved. This CDR3 contains 18 residues. Germline assignment: CDR1 MNHEY and CDR2 SVGEGT. Trimming took 2 bases from V and 6 from J, leaving 23 bases between them. The CDR3 DNA sequence: TGTGCCAGCAGTTACGAGATTGAATTGGACCGCGGGTCTCAGCCCCAGCATTTT. Its protein is CASSYEIELDRGSQPQHF.

The chain uses TRBV4-2 and TRBJ2-5; 9 bases match TRBD2. Trimming removed 2 bases from V and 1 base from J; junction bases left unmatched: 5. CDR3 length: 16 amino acids. Germline V gives CDR1 LGHNA, CDR2 YNFKEQ. The CDR3 DNA sequence: TGTGCCAGCAGCCAATTCGCGGGGGGGCCCCAAGAGACCCAGTACTTC. The encoded protein is CASSQFAGGPQETQYF.

The sample holds a few counts of this clone. The CDR3 loop is CASNTRLAGRDTQYF. For the CDR3, the DNA is TGCGCCAGCAACACAAGACTAGCGGGCCGAGATACGCAGTATTTT. The genes are TRBV5-1 and TRBJ2-3; TRBD2 agrees at 10 bases. The CDR3 is 15 residues long. Germline lookup yields CDR1 SGHRS and CDR2 YFSETQ. Unmatched junction bases numbered 9, after V lost 6 bases and J lost 5 bases.